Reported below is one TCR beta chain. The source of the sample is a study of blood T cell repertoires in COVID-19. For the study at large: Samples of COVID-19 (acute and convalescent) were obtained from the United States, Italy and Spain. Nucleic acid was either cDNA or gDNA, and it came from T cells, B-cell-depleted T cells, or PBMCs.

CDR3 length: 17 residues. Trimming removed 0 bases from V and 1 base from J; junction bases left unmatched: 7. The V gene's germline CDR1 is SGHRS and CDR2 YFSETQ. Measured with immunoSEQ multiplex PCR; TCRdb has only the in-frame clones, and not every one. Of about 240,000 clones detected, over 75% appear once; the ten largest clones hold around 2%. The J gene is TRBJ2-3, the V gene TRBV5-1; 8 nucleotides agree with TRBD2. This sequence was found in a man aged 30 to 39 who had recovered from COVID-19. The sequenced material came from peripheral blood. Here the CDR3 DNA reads TGCGCCAGCAGCTTGGCCCCAACTAGCGGAGGCACAGATACGCAGTATTTT. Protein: CASSLAPTSGGTDTQYF.